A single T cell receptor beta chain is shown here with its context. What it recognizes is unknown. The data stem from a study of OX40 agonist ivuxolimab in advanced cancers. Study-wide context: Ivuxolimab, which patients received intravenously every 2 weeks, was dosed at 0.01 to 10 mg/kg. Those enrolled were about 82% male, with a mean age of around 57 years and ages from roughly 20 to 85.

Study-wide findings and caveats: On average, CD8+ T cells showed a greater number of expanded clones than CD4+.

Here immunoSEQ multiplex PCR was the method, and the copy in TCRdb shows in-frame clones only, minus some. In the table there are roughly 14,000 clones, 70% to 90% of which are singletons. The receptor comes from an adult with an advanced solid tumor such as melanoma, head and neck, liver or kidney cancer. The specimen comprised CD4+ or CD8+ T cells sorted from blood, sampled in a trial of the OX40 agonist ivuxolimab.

CDR3 DNA sequence: TGTGCCAGCAGCTTGCCCCTCGACGGGAGCTCCTACGAGCAGTACTTC. The encoded protein is CASSLPLDGSSYEQYF. This chain uses TRBV7-8 with TRBJ2-7, with D possibly being TRBD2 (6 bases). Per the germline V gene, CDR1 is SGHVS and CDR2 is FQNEAQ. Deletions cut 3 bases from V and 0 bases from J, with 15 bases between. The CDR3 is made up of 16 amino acids.